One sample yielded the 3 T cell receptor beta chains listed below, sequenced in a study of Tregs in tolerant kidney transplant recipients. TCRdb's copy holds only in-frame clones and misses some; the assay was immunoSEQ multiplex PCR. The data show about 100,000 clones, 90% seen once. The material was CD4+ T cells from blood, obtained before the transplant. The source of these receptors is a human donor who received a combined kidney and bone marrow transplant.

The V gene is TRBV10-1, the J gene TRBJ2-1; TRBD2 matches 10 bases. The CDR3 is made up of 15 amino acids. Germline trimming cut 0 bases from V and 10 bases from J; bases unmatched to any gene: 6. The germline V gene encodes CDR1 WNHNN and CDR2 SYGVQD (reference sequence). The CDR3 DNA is TGCGCCAGCAGTGAGTCCAGCGGGGGGGCCAAGGAGCAGTTCTTC. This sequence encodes CASSESSGGAKEQFF.

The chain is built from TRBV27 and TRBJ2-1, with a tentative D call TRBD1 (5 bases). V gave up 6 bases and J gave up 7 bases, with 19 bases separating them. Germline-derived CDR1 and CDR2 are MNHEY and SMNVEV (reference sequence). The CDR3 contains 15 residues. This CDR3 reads CASRYRQSVRNEQFF. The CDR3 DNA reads TGTGCCAGCAGGTATCGACAGTCAGTGAGGAATGAGCAGTTCTTC.

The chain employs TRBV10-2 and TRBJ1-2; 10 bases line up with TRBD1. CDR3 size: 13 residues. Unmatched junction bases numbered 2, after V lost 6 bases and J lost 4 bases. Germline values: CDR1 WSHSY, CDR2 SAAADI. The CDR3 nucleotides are TGCGCCAGCAGAGACAGGGGGCTCTATGGCTACACCTTC. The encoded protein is CASRDRGLYGYTF.